This record covers a single T cell receptor (beta chain). This clonotype was recorded a few times. No antigen is known for it. Base qualities are not provided; no much larger clone lies one nucleotide away. These data are taken from a study of human T cells and chemical hapten exposure (dated by TCRdb to about 2021). A note on the overall study: For sensitization, 2% DPC in acetone was applied to a roughly 2 cm by roughly 2 cm area of upper inner arm skin. Blood samples were taken from patients before sensitization (week 0) and at 2, 6 and about 24 weeks after DPC sensitization. About 29 alopecia patients gave blood for TCR sequencing at one to four time points (pre-sensitization, 2, 6 and 24 weeks). Libraries were combined into a pool for sequencing, and differences in TCR yield between samples came mainly from small differences in library volumes within the pool. The study tracked peripheral blood TCR repertoire changes in vivo during primary and secondary sensitization to the hapten diphenylcyclopropenone (DPC) in alopecia patients. Patients additionally received weekly therapeutic DPC doses to the scalp throughout the approximately 22-week study period. The patient cohort, mostly female, included alopecia areata with under or over 50% scalp involvement, alopecia totalis and alopecia universalis. Patch tests used Finn chambers with 0.01% DPC on the upper back, scored after 6 days by International Contact Dermatitis Research Group standards.

Libraries were made using RACE. Instrument on record: NextSeq 500. During library preparation, unique molecular identifiers were attached to individual cDNA molecules so that TCRs could be counted in a quantitative, reproducible way. For every blood RNA sample, sequencing covered both the TCR alpha and TCR beta chains. As for the authors' bioinformatics: A median of about 100,000 TCRs per sample was observed, with a range of about 23,224 to 750,000. V, J and CDR3 annotation of the TCR reads was performed with the Decombinator software suite. Every sample was subsampled to the same number of TCRs (28,000) for the PS versus PT1 abundance plots. TCRs were defined as expanded if absent before sensitization and observed at least eight times at the 2-week time point. TCRdb's own reprocessing of the public reads used fastp at Q25 and MiXCR and kept productive beta chains. When rows share a CDR3 protein, they turn into one entry using the most common DNA and genes. TCRdb, not the original authors, processed these V and J calls. This sample holds 100,000 to 150,000 distinct CDR3 sequences; roughly 14% were observed only once. The ten largest account for around 2.8% of the sample.

The germline V gene provides CDR1 SGHTA and CDR2 FQGNSA. From cysteine to phenylalanine, the CDR3 is 15 amino acids long. Kept here is only the CDR3 DNA, which spans 45 bases and is read in frame from base 1. Between the V and J ends, shortened by 1 base and 10 bases respectively, the junction contains 14 bases. Explained via the paper, the time point label denotes: pre-sensitization, week 0. The sample's treatment or condition label is to be understood as: therapeutic diphenylcyclopropenone sensitization with weekly scalp DPC. At each patch-test visit, blood was drawn before the patch test was applied. Patients were considered eligible if aged 18 to 70, diagnosed with alopecia and deemed suitable for DPC therapy, and patients were excluded if pregnant. Total RNA was extracted from unfractionated whole blood collected in Tempus Blood RNA tubes. Broader findings and caveats from the paper: DPC sensitization did not change how many TCRs were above 1 in 1000 frequency, and no evidence was found of alterations in global repertoire structure. Repeated subsampling changed both the strength of the expansion versus patch-test correlation and the threshold at which that correlation became significant. Alopecia, a presumed autoimmune disease, was present in all patients, so the immune response of the patients might differ from that of healthy individuals. Compared with pre-sensitization or healthy control sets, expanded TCRs formed significantly more large CDR3 similarity clusters, which is consistent with antigen-driven responses. Patch test score correlated positively with the number of PT1 expanded TCRs, reaching significance at thresholds 8, 16 and 32 but not at 4.

This material consisted of whole blood, taken in connection with sensitization to the hapten diphenylcyclopropenone (DPC). This receptor was taken from a woman aged 18-30 years with alopecia areata. Some clones in this sample may be carry-over from other donors' samples. The chain couples TRBV7-2 to TRBJ1-6; the best D guess is TRBD1, with 5 bases matching. CDR3 sequence: CASSLVGGGNSPLHF. The DNA is as follows: TGTGCCAGCAGCTTAGTAGGCGGGGGAAACTCACCCCTCCACTTT. Here the CDR3 is joined to the reference TRBV7-2 and TRBJ1-6 genes, and the full variable domain is: GAGVSQSPSNKVTEKGKDVELRCDPISGHTALYWYRQSLGQGLEFLIYFQGNSAPDKSGLPSDRFSAERTGGSVSTLTIQRTQQEDSAVYLCASSLVGGGNSPLHFGNGTRLTVT.